This TCR beta chain was sequenced during a study of cytomegalovirus exposure and HLA in healthy donors (dated by TCRdb to 2016 to 2017). For context, the study as a whole: An earlier analysis of some 620 of the donors reported 250 to 350 Gb of sequence data and around 100 million unique TCR beta sequences obtained from about 179 million T cells. Roughly 300 gigabases of sequencing data and 80 million or so unique TCR sequences were included in an early release covering 550 to 800 HLA-typed donors. Among the roughly 400 genotyped donors, approximately 77% belonged to the genetic ancestry cluster associated with self-reported Caucasian donors. The aim of the study was to test whether cataloging public T cell receptors could identify signatures of past pathogen exposure. Using immunosequencing, the study profiled T cell repertoires from 640 or so subjects and related those repertoires to cytomegalovirus serostatus. A separate validation cohort of approximately 130 different subjects was used in addition to the roughly 620-subject first cohort. To predict cytomegalovirus infection status, the study brought together high-throughput TCR immunosequencing, statistical association of individual TCRs with disease status, and machine learning. In a later analysis, previously published TCR beta repertoires from hundreds of donors were re-analyzed and high-resolution HLA genotyping was added so that TCR occurrence patterns could be studied. Rather than drawing on any new phenotypic data, the later analysis identified candidate immune exposures from TCR beta sequences and the way those sequences occurred across donors. An earlier analysis of 587 of the donors used high-throughput TCR beta sequencing to judge whether each TCR beta V gene segment behaved as functional or pseudogenic. Donor age, sex, ethnicity and CMV serostatus were collected together with the repertoire data. A later genetic analysis took genome-wide SNP genotypes for 398 of the 666 donors and used that subset as a discovery cohort. All discovery cohort repertoires had been generated using a single sequencing platform. HLA typing included class I and class II loci at four-digit resolution. Typing coverage differed by locus: A, B, C, DRB1 and DQB1 were typed in roughly 620-630 donors, DQA1 in about 510, DPA1 in 600 to 610, and DPB1 in 400 to 490. A few DR-DQ haplotypes were treated as single units for association and clustering because of strong linkage in the cohort. Across about 380 genotyped donors of the cohort, an average of about 240,000 unique TCR beta nucleotide sequences per donor were sequenced, and 15% to 20% of those sequences were non-productive.

The cohort comprised under 700 healthy bone marrow donors. All cohort members were sampled while nominally healthy, although unrecorded immune exposures were likely present. The donor was CMV seropositive and belonged to the group of more than 250 seropositive cohort members. Every donor gave a peripheral blood sample, and the peripheral blood mononuclear cells from that sample were used for TCR beta sequencing. The Qiagen DNeasy Blood Extraction Kit was used to extract genomic DNA from the blood cell samples. What the authors observed across the whole study: Compared with equally common non-associated chains, HLA-associated TCR beta chains in a later analysis were more clonally expanded and had lower generation probabilities. Most TCR sequences were observed very rarely across donors, whereas some public TCRs were present in many individuals. Because HLA typing was unavailable for some donors at each locus, only the typed subset was used in association tests. In a later analysis, most CMV-associated TCR beta chains were found to appear HLA-restricted, with HLA associations seemingly driven largely by CMV exposure. The authors suggested that the approach could potentially be generalized to other disease states and immunological phenotypes. Broadly in line with IMGT annotations, most TCR beta V segments showed up in productive rearrangements about 90% or about 30% of the time in an earlier analysis of several hundred of the donors. A later genetic analysis reported fewer N-insertions in productive TCRs among donors in an Asian-associated ancestry cluster than the roughly 640-donor mean. In a later analysis, the rate of TCR association differed among HLA loci, with DRB1 alleles having the most associated TCRs and HLA-C alleles having the fewest. Because the 87-base-pair reads could not distinguish some IMGT-functional V segments, including TRBV6-2 and TRBV6-3, those segments were excluded. Presence/absence analyses assumed roughly uniform sequencing depth across donors, an assumption that may not hold. In the study, some 180 TCR beta chains were listed as associated with cytomegalovirus. A cluster of highly shared sequence variants was judged likely to represent a technical artifact of the sequencing pipeline. The earlier analysis of about 600 of the donors excluded around 17 rarely observed V segments, including chromosome 9 orphons, because counts were too low. In a later analysis, about 17,000 TCR beta sequences were associated with specific HLA alleles at a false discovery rate of 0.05. In vitro tests confirmed that a few of the cytomegalovirus-associated TCR beta chains recognize cytomegalovirus antigens. An association between a missense DCLRE1C variant and V-gene and J-gene trimming of TCR beta chains was found in a later genetic analysis and replicated in an independent cohort. Strong co-occurrence of HLA alleles, especially DR and DQ, made assigning TCR associations to individual alleles difficult. CMV serostatus was the only immune exposure information available for the cohort. A later analysis reported that several top co-occurrence clusters appeared linked to parvovirus B19, influenza, CMV and Epstein-Barr virus. Linkage disequilibrium might explain the correlated functional status among segregating V segments, but an unknown experimental factor could not be ruled out. This cohort had only TCR beta chains sequenced, and the lack of alpha or paired-chain data limited which features could be detected. In both the original and validation cohorts, the classifier was reported to diagnose cytomegalovirus status with high specificity and sensitivity. A further reported finding was that TCR beta sequences accurately predicted the HLA-A and HLA-B alleles for most subjects in the first cohort.

The germline V gene (reference sequence) yields GTSNPN for CDR1 and SVGIG for CDR2. Deletion took 0 bases off V and 0 bases off J, with a span of 5 bases between the germline ends. The CDR3, cysteine through phenylalanine, is 13 amino acids long. This entry keeps only the CDR3 DNA: 39 bases, framed from base 1. The protocol used for the library was the immunoSEQ multiplex PCR assay. The multiplex PCR relied on a mix of 60 forward primers for TCR Vbeta segments and 13 reverse primers for TCR Jbeta segments. The CDR3 region of rearranged TCR beta genes was amplified from genomic DNA with a multiplex PCR assay. Amplified TCR beta libraries were sequenced as 87-base-pair reads on the Illumina HiSeq System. In the authors' own workflow: A later analysis tallied around 87 million unique TCR beta chains across the 666 repertoires, and around 10 million of those chains were shared by two or more donors. Raw reads were error-corrected and collapsed into unique sequences by a nearest-neighbor algorithm in which closely related sequences were merged to remove PCR and sequencing errors. CDR3 sequences were aligned to IMGT reference sequences to assign V, D and J gene segments. For a sequence to be retained, a match of at least six nucleotides to both a V gene segment and a J gene segment was required. A rearrangement counted as productive if the CDR3 had no stop codons and remained in frame with V and J, and every other rearrangement counted as non-productive. Following IMGT convention, CDR3 was defined as the stretch from the second conserved V-encoded cysteine to the conserved J-encoded phenylalanine. The earlier analysis of 500 to 650 of the donors excluded any sequence lacking an unambiguous match to a single V gene segment. An earlier analysis of fewer than 650 of the donors classified V segments as functional when productive rearrangements were above 56.7% and as segregating when the standard deviation between donors was above 5%. A statistical classification framework was built for diagnosing cytomegalovirus status from the catalog of TCR beta chain sequences. A later analysis assigned V and J genes by comparing TCR nucleotide sequences with IMGT/GENE-DB human TR gene sequences. A later analysis assigned CDR3 sequences and most-parsimonious VDJ recombination scenarios with the TCRdist pipeline. A later analysis defined each TCR beta chain by its CDR3 amino acid sequence plus V-gene family, and excluded reads lacking a unique V-gene family. In a later analysis, around 650 highly shared, low-generation-probability nucleotide sequences were removed to address suspected cross-contamination and a sequencing artifact. In a later analysis, a clonal expansion index was calculated for each public chain from normalized within-repertoire ranks of inferred template counts. Generation probabilities in a later analysis came from a VDJ recombination model fitted to out-of-frame rearrangements, and those results were checked against IGoR. In a later analysis, hypergeometric tests were used to score TCR-TCR, TCR-HLA and TCR-CMV co-occurrence, with a repertoire-size bias correction applied to TCR pairs. A later analysis estimated false discovery rates by permuting HLA or CMV assignments 20 times. In a later analysis, co-occurring TCRs were grouped using DBSCAN, and TCRdist sequence similarity was added for clustering within HLA-allele-positive subsets. Repertoires with fewer than 30,000 or more than 120,000 public chains, plus five repertoires with anomalous nucleotide sharing, were excluded from co-occurrence clustering. This is the immuneACCESS table as TCRdb keeps it, with only in-frame sequences that have V and J called. A part of the clones is gone; compared with another copy, unresolved V genes explain less than half, and the rest is unexplained. From that table come the V and J calls and clone size; the DNA was used to work out D and trimming. In this sample the table shows about 74,000 clones, approximately 72% of which occur a single time. Clones ranked in the top ten supply 11% of the sample.

On this clone itself: No antigen is known for it. No per-base quality is available; no much larger clone lies one base away.

The chain was built from TRBV30 and TRBJ2-5; the D gene cannot be resolved reliably. The sequenced sample consisted of PBMCs. This sequence was found in a woman aged 35 to 49 in good health and CMV-seropositive. The DNA reads as follows: TGTGCCTGGAGTGTACAGTACCAAGAGACCCAGTACTTC. This is translated as CAWSVQYQETQYF.